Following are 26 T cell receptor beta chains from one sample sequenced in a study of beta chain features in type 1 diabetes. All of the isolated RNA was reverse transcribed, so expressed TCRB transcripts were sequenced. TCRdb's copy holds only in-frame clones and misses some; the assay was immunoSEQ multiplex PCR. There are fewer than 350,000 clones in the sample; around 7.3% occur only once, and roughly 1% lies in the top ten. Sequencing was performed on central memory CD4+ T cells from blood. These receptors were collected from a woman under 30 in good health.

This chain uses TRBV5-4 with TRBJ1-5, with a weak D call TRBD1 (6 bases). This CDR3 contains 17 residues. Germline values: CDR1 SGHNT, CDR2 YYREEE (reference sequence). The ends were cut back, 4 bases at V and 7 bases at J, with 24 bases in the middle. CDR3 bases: TGTGCCAGCAGCCAAGATGTGGTTCGACAGGTGGACCAGCCCCAGCATTTT. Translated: CASSQDVVRQVDQPQHF. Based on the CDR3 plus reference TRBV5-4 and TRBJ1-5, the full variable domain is ETGVTQSPTHLIKTRGQQVTLRCSSQSGHNTVSWYQQALGQGPQFIFQYYREEENGRGNFPPRFSGLQFPNYSSELNVNALELDDSALYLCASSQDVVRQVDQPQHFGDGTRLSIL.

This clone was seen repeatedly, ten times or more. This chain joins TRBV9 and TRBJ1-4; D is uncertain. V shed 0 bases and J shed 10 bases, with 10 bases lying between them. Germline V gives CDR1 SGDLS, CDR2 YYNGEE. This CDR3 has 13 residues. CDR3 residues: CASSVEVLGKLFF. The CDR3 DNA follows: TGTGCCAGCAGCGTAGAAGTACTGGGAAAACTGTTTTTT.

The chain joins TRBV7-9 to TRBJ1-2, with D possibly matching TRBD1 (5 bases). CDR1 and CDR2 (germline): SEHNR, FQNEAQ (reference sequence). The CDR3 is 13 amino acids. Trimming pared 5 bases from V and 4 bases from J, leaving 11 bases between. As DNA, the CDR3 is TGTGCCAGCAGCCCCTCAGGGCGCTATGGCTACACCTTC. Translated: CASSPSGRYGYTF.

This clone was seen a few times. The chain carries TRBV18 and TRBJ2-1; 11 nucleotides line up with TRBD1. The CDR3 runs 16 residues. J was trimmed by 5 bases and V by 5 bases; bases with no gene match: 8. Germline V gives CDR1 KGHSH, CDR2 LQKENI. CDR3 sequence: CASSMDRGRVDNEQFF. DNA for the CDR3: TGTGCCAGCTCAATGGACAGGGGGCGAGTCGACAATGAGCAGTTCTTC.

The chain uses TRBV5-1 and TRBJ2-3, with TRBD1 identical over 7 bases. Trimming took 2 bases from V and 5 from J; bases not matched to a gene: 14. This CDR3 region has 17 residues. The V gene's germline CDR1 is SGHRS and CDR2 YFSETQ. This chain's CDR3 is CASSLRPSQGNRDTQYF. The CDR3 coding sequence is TGCGCCAGCAGCTTAAGACCCTCACAGGGGAACAGAGATACGCAGTATTTT.

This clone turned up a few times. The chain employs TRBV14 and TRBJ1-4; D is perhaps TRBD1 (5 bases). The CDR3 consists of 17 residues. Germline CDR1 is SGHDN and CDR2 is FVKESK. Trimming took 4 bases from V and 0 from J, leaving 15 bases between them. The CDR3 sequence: CASSPEVDRSTNEKLFF. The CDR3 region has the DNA TGTGCCAGCAGCCCAGAAGTCGACAGATCAACTAATGAAAAACTGTTTTTT.

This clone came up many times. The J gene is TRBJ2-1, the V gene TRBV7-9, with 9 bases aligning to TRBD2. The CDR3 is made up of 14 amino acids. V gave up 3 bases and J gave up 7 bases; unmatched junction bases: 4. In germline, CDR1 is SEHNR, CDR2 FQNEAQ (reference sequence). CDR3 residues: CASSFLAGGNEQFF. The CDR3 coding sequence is TGTGCCAGCAGCTTTCTCGCGGGAGGGAATGAGCAGTTCTTC.

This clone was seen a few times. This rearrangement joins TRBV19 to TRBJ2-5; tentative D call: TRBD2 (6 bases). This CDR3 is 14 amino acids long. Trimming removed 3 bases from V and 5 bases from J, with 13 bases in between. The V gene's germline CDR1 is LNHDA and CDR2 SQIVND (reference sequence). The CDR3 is CASSITGVGETQYF. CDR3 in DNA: TGTGCCAGTAGTATCACGGGAGTGGGCGAGACCCAGTACTTC.

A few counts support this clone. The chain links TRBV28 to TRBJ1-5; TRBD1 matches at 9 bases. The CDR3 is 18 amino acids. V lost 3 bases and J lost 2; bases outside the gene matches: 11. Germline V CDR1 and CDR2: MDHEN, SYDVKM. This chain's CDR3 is CASSFGQDRGFGNQPQHF. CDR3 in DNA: TGTGCCAGCAGTTTCGGGCAGGACAGGGGATTCGGCAATCAGCCCCAGCATTTT.

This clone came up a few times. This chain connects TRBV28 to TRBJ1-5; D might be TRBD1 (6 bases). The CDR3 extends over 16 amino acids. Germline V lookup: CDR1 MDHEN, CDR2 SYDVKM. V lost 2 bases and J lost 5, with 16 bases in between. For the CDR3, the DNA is TGTGCCAGCAGTTTAATGGATCAGGGGACGGATCAGCCCCAGCATTTT. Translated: CASSLMDQGTDQPQHF.

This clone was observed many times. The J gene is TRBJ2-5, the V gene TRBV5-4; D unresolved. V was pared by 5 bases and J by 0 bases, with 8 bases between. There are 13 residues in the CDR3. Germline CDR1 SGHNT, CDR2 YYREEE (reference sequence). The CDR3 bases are TGTGCCAGCAGGGACGGAAACCAAGAGACCCAGTACTTC. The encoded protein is CASRDGNQETQYF.

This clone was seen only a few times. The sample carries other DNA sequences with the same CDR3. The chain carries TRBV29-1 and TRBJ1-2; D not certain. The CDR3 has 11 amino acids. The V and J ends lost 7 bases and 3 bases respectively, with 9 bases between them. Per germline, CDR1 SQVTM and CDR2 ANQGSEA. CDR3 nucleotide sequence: TGCAGCGCCCGCGGAGACTATGGCTACACCTTC. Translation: CSARGDYGYTF.

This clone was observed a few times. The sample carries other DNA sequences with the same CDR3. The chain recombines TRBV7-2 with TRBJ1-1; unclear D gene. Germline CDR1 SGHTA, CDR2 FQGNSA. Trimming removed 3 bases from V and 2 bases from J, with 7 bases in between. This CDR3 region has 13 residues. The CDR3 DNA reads TGTGCCAGCAGCTTGACCTTAAACACTGAAGCTTTCTTT. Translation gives CASSLTLNTEAFF.

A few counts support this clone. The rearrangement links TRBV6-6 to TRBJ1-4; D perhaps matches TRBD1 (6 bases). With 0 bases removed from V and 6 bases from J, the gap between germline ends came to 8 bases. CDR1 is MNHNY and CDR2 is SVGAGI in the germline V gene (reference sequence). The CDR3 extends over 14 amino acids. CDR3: CASSYSSGDEKLFF. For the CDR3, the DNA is TGTGCCAGCAGTTACTCCTCAGGGGATGAAAAACTGTTTTTT.

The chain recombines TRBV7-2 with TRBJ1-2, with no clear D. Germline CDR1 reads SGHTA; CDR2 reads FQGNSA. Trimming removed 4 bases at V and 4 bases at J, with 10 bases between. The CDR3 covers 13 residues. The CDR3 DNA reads TGTGCCAGCAGCTCCCGAGGAGGCTATGGCTACACCTTC. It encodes CASSSRGGYGYTF. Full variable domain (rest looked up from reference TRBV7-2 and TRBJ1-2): GAGVSQSPSNKVTEKGKDVELRCDPISGHTALYWYRQSLGQGLEFLIYFQGNSAPDKSGLPSDRFSAERTGGSVSTLTIQRTQQEDSAVYLCASSSRGGYGYTFGSGTRLTVV.

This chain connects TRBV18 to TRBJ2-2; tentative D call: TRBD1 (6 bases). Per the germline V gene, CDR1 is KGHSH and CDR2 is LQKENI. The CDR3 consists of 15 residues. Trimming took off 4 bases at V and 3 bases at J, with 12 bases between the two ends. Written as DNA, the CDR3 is TGTGCCAGCTCACGGTCTGGGGGCGACACCGGGGAGCTGTTTTTT. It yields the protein CASSRSGGDTGELFF.

CDR3 bases: TGTGCCAGCAGCCCCCGGACAGGGGGAAACAATGAGCAGTTCTTC. Residues: CASSPRTGGNNEQFF. The chain joins TRBV11-3 to TRBJ2-1; TRBD1 matches 10 bases. CDR1 is SGHNT and CDR2 is YENEEA in the germline V gene. The CDR3 covers 15 residues. The trim removed 5 bases at V and 5 bases at J, leaving 6 bases unmatched.

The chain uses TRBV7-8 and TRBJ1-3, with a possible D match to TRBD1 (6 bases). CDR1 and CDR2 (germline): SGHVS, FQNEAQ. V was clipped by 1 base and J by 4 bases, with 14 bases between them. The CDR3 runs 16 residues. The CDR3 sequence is CASSLGIGGSGNTIYF. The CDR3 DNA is TGTGCCAGCAGCTTAGGGATAGGGGGTAGCGGAAACACCATATATTTT.

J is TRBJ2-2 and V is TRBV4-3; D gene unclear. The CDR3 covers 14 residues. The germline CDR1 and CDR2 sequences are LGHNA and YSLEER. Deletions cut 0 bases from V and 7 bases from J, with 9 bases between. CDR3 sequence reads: CASSQDSRDGELFF. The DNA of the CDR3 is TGCGCCAGCAGCCAAGATTCTAGAGACGGGGAGCTGTTTTTT.

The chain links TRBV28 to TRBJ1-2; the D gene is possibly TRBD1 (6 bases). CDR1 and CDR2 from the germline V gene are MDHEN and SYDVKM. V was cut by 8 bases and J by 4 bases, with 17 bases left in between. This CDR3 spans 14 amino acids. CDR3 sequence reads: CASSTPGQSYGYTF. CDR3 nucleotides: TGTGCCAGCTCCACCCCCGGACAGAGCTATGGCTACACCTTC.

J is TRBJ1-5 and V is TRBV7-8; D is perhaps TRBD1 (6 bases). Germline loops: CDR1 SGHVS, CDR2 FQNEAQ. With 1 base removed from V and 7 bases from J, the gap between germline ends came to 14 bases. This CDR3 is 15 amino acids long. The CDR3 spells CASSLDTGRRQPQHF. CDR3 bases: TGTGCCAGCAGCTTAGATACAGGGAGAAGGCAGCCCCAGCATTTT.

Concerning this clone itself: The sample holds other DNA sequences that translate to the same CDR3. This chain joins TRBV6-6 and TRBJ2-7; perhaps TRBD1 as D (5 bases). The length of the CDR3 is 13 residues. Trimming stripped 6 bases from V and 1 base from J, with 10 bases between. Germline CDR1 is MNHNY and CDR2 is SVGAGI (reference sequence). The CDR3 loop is CASSLGQSYEQYV. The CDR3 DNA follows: TGTGCCAGCAGCCTCGGACAATCCTACGAGCAGTACGTC.

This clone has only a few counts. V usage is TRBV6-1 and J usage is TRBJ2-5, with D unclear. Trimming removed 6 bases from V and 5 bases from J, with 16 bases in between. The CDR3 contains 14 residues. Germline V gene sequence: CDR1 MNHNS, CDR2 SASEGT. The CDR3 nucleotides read TGTGCCAGCAGGATGGGTGTGGGGTCTGAGACCCAGTACTTC. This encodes CASRMGVGSETQYF.

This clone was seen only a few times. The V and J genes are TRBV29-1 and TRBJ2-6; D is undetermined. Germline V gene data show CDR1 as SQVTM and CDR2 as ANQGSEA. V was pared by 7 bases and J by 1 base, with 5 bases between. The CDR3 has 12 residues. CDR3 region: CSALSGANVLTF. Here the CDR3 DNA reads TGCAGCGCCCTGTCTGGGGCCAACGTCCTGACTTTC.

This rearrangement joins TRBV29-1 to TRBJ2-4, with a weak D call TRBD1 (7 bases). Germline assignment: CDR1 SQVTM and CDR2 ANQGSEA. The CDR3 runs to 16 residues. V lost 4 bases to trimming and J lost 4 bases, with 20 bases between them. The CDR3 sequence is CSVVRQGGSRKNIQYF. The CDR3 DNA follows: TGCAGCGTTGTGCGGCAGGGGGGTTCCCGAAAAAACATTCAGTACTTC. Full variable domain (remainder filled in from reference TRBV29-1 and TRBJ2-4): SAVISQKPSRDICQRGTSLTIQCQVDSQVTMMFWYRQQPGQSLTLIATANQGSEATYESGFVIDKFPISRPNLTFSTLTVSNMSPEDSSIYLCSVVRQGGSRKNIQYFGAGTRLSVL.

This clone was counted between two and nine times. Here the CDR3 DNA reads TGTGCCAGTAGTATGCGACAGAACCTTCAAGAGACCCAGTACTTC. It specifies CASSMRQNLQETQYF. The genes are TRBV19 and TRBJ2-5; possible D gene TRBD1, 5 bases. V was cut by 3 bases and J by 2 bases, with 13 bases left in between. The CDR3 loop spans 15 amino acids. Germline values: CDR1 LNHDA, CDR2 SQIVND (reference sequence). Combining the CDR3 with reference TRBV19 and TRBJ2-5 gives the whole variable domain DGGITQSPKYLFRKEGQNVTLSCEQNLNHDAMYWYRQDPGQGLRLIYYSQIVNDFQKGDIAEGYSVSREKKESFPLTVTSAQKNPTAFYLCASSMRQNLQETQYFGPGTRLLVL.